This T cell receptor (beta chain) is from a study of OX40 agonist ivuxolimab in advanced cancers. As for the study in general: Those treated in dose escalation had hepatocellular carcinoma, melanoma, renal cell cancer or head and neck cancer.

Study results and limitations: Doses of 0.1 to 3.0 mg/kg were accompanied by clonal expansion of CD4+ and CD8+ blood T cells by week 6.

The CDR3 has 15 amino acids. Trimming removed 5 bases at V and 3 bases at J, with 11 bases between. Germline lookup yields CDR1 LNHDA and CDR2 SQIVND (reference sequence). Samples of blood were obtained at baseline, on cycle 4 day 1, and on cycle 7 day 1. This table comes from immunoSEQ multiplex PCR, and its TCRdb copy is limited to in-frame clones, with some not included. The sample carries about 60,000 clones, about 90% recorded once. About this clone: What it recognizes is unknown.

The chain couples TRBV19 to TRBJ2-6; D is unclear. The specimen comprised CD4+ or CD8+ T cells sorted from blood, sampled in a trial of the OX40 agonist ivuxolimab. The TCR sequence derives from an adult with an advanced solid tumor such as melanoma, head and neck, liver or kidney cancer. CDR3 DNA: TGTGCCAGTAGTGCCAGCCTAGGTGGGGCCAACGTCCTGACTTTC. It specifies CASSASLGGANVLTF.